This T cell receptor (beta chain) is from a study of Ad26.COV2.S vaccination and SARS-CoV-2 variants. Overall study: Once or twice, 56 days apart, Ad26.COV2.S was delivered intramuscularly.

The repertoire was sequenced with immunoSEQ multiplex PCR; TCRdb's copy has only in-frame clones and lacks some. The sample includes 500,000 or so clones, roughly nine tenths of them seen just once. With respect to this clone: As yet, its antigen is unknown.

Study-wide results and caveats: The authors reported substantial breadth in spike-specific CD8+ and CD4+ T cell responses after vaccination.

Trimming left V 4 bases short and J 8 bases short, with 8 bases between. The CDR3 loop spans 11 amino acids. Germline lookup yields CDR1 MDHEN and CDR2 SYDVKM. As to treatment: about 20 received Ad26.COV2.S at low or high dose, single or two shots; roughly five received placebo; per-sample allocation not given. Day 63 after the first vaccine or placebo injection was the time point for sampling. Expression of Wuhan-strain SARS-CoV-2 spike came from the Ad26 vector that formed the vaccine. The V gene is TRBV28, the J gene TRBJ1-2; no clear D gene. Source: peripheral blood, taken in a trial of Ad26.COV2.S vaccine versus placebo. The sequence was obtained from a person between 18 and 65 years old who received the Ad26.COV2.S COVID-19 vaccine or a placebo. CDR3 region: CASSSTRGYTF. CDR3 nucleotides: TGTGCCAGCAGTTCAACCCGGGGCTACACCTTC.